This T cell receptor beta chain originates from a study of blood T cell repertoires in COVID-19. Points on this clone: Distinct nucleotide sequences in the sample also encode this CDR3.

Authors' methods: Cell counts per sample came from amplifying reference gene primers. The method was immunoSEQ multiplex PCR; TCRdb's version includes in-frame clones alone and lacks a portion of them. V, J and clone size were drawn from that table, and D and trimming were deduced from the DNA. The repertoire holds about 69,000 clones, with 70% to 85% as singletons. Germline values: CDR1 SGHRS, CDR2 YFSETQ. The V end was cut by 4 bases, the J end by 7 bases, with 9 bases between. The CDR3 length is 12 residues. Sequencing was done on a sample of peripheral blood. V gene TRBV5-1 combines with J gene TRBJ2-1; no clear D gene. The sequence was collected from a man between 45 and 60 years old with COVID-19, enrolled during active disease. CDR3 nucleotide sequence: TGCGCCAGCAGCCTTAGTATGAATGAGCAGTTCTTC. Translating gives CASSLSMNEQFF.